The table lists the clone carrying this T cell receptor beta chain with many counts. The source of the sample is a study of Graves' ophthalmopathy and Graves' hyperthyroidism. As the template, RNA transcripts were used to amplify TCR beta CDR3 regions. First-round RT-PCR used HTBI primers; second-round multiplex PCR followed. TCRdb re-called the multiplex PCR reads with MiXCR, one entry per CDR3 protein. The sample lists about 400,000 distinct CDR3 sequences, about 16% seen once, with around 1.4% in the top ten. CDR3 length equals 14 residues. Germline CDR1 MNHEY, CDR2 SVGEGT. Trimming stripped 6 bases from V and 6 bases from J, with 17 bases between.

Sequencing input: peripheral blood. The chain joins TRBV6-2 or TRBV6-3 to TRBJ2-5; either TRBD1 or TRBD2 may fit D (5 bases each). This receptor was taken from a woman under 30 with Graves' ophthalmopathy. The DNA of the CDR3 is TGTGCCAGCAGCTTCCTGGGGGTGCAGAAGACCCAGTACTTC. Its protein is CASSFLGVQKTQYF.